This is a list of T cell receptor beta chains from one sample in a study of cytomegalovirus exposure and HLA in healthy donors. Sequenced by immunoSEQ multiplex PCR; TCRdb stores in-frame clones only, minus some. The table lists more than 100,000 clones, roughly 79% of them singletons, with 0.85% to 1.4% in the top ten. The specimen was PBMCs. These TCRs come from a male donor in good health and CMV-seronegative. Each CDR3 is given with its conserved first and last residue. D genes are given only for firm matches. Clone size is stated in some rows and not others, as once, few, many or a class when expanded.

J	length	V	D	size	CDR3	DNA
TRBJ1-6	17	TRBV10-3	TRBD1	few	CAISESRPGQGGSPLHF	TGTGCCATCAGTGAGTCGCGTCCGGGACAGGGAGGTTCACCCCTCCACTTT
TRBJ2-1	14	TRBV18	-	-	CASSPSTDYNEQFF	TGTGCCAGCTCACCGTCGACAGACTACAATGAGCAGTTCTTC
TRBJ2-5	16	TRBV5-6	TRBD2	-	CASSPRLAGGQETQYF	TGTGCCAGCAGCCCACGACTAGCGGGGGGGCAGGAGACCCAGTACTTC
TRBJ2-2	15	TRBV2	TRBD2	-	CASSLGLAGPGELFF	TGTGCCAGCAGCCTTGGACTAGCGGGACCCGGGGAGCTGTTTTTT
TRBJ2-3	15	TRBV11-2	-	-	CASSLGAGATDTQYF	TGTGCCAGCAGCTTAGGGGCGGGGGCCACAGATACGCAGTATTTT
TRBJ2-7	12	TRBV30	-	-	CAWTHSSYEQYF	TGTGCCTGGACTCATAGCTCCTACGAGCAGTACTTC
TRBJ1-4	15	TRBV4-3	-	-	CASSQQGRGNEKLFF	TGCGCCAGCAGCCAACAGGGGAGGGGCAATGAAAAACTGTTTTTT
TRBJ1-4	14	TRBV5-1	-	-	CASSLAGTDEKLFF	TGCGCCAGCAGCTTGGCGGGGACTGATGAAAAACTGTTTTTT
TRBJ1-4	17	TRBV5-1	TRBD1	few	CASSLRAAGGVNEKLFF	TGCGCCAGCAGCTTAAGGGCGGCAGGGGGAGTTAATGAAAAACTGTTTTTT
TRBJ1-1	15	TRBV5-1	-	-	CASSLGQNMNTEAFF	TGCGCCAGCAGCTTGGGACAGAACATGAACACTGAAGCTTTCTTT
TRBJ1-1	15	TRBV18	-	once	CASSPQGQMNTEAFF	TGTGCCAGCTCACCCCAGGGCCAAATGAACACTGAAGCTTTCTTT